This passage covers 22 T cell receptor beta chains from one sample sequenced in a study of T cells in Graves' hyperthyroidism and ophthalmopathy. From RNA transcripts, TCR beta CDR3 regions were amplified. Initially, a first-round RT-PCR of the TCR CDR3 employed the HTBI primer set. TCRdb used MiXCR to reprocess the multiplex PCR reads, holding one entry per CDR3 protein. The sample shows about 590,000 distinct CDR3 sequences, 14% of them seen only once. What was sequenced was blood. The receptors originated from a woman aged 18-30 years with Graves' ophthalmopathy.

This clonotype was seen ten or more times. The chain couples TRBV30 to TRBJ2-7; D possibly corresponds to TRBD1 (5 bases). V was shortened by 3 bases and J by 6 bases, with 15 bases between the two germline ends. Germline CDR1 reads GTSNPN; CDR2 reads SVGIG (reference sequence). The length of the CDR3 is 13 residues. CDR3 sequence (DNA): TGTGCCTGGAGAACAGCCCTAGGGGTCGAGCAGTACTTC. This sequence encodes CAWRTALGVEQYF.

This clonotype appeared many times. The chain joins TRBV30 to TRBJ1-5; D possibly corresponds to TRBD1 (5 bases). CDR1 and CDR2 from the germline V gene are GTSNPN and SVGIG (reference sequence). The CDR3 covers 17 residues. V shed 4 bases and J shed 0 bases, with 19 bases lying between them. CDR3 bases: TGTGCCTGGATTGGGGGGTTCCGGGAATATAGCAATCAGCCCCAGCATTTT. This translates into CAWIGGFREYSNQPQHF.

The V call is TRBV20-1, the J call TRBJ1-1; TRBD1 might be the D (6 bases). Looked up from germline, CDR1 is DFQATT and CDR2 is SNEGSKA (reference sequence). This CDR3 spans 14 amino acids. Trimming cost V 7 bases and J 4 bases, with 19 bases left between them. For the CDR3, the DNA is TGCAGTGTCGGAGGACAGATTTTCCTCACTGAAGCTTTCTTT. Its translation is CSVGGQIFLTEAFF.

This clonotype was observed many times. The V gene is TRBV28, the J gene TRBJ2-7; TRBD2 is a possible D gene (6 bases). This CDR3 spans 13 amino acids. Germline V gene lookup returns CDR1 MDHEN and CDR2 SYDVKM. Trimming cost V 9 bases and J 2 bases, with 14 bases left between them. CDR3 residues: CASTGGTPYEQYF. CDR3 sequence (DNA): TGTGCCAGTACTGGGGGGACTCCCTACGAGCAGTACTTC.

This clonotype was seen many times. The chain uses TRBV29-1 and TRBJ2-7, with D possibly matching TRBD1 (6 bases). This CDR3 is built from 13 residues. With 4 bases removed from V and 1 base from J, the gap between germline ends came to 11 bases. Germline V gene sequence: CDR1 SQVTM, CDR2 ANQGSEA. The CDR3 loop is CSVGGTLSYEQYF. CDR3 DNA sequence: TGCAGCGTTGGTGGGACACTATCCTACGAGCAGTACTTC.

This clonotype was observed a handful of times. The chain couples TRBV2 to TRBJ2-2, with D maybe TRBD1 (5 bases). CDR3 length: 16 residues. Germline V gene data show CDR1 as SNHLY and CDR2 as FYNNEI. The V end was cut by 3 bases, the J end by 2 bases, with 13 bases between. CDR3 nucleotides: TGTGCCAGCAGTGAGGTGAGACAGAGTAACACCGGGGAGCTGTTTTTT. This sequence encodes CASSEVRQSNTGELFF.

V is TRBV20-1 and J is TRBJ1-4; perhaps TRBD1 as D (6 bases). There are 14 residues in the CDR3. CDR1 DFQATT and CDR2 SNEGSKA come from the germline V gene (reference sequence). V lost 8 bases and J 5 bases, leaving 18 bases between the germline ends. CDR3 loop: CSPSSGGTNEKLFF. CDR3 sequence (DNA): TGCAGTCCTTCCTCGGGCGGGACAAATGAAAAACTGTTTTTT.

J is TRBJ1-2 and V is TRBV19, with a weak D call TRBD1 (6 bases). CDR1 is LNHDA and CDR2 is SQIVND in the germline V gene (reference sequence). V lost 5 bases to trimming and J lost 4 bases, with 11 bases between them. This CDR3 is built from 13 residues. CDR3 sequence reads: CASSAWTAYGYTF. The CDR3 DNA sequence: TGTGCCAGTAGTGCCTGGACAGCCTATGGCTACACCTTC.

This clonotype was counted many times. V and J are TRBV14 and TRBJ1-4; unclear D gene. V shed 1 base and J shed 4 bases, with 10 bases lying between them. CDR1 is SGHDN and CDR2 is FVKESK in the germline V gene. The CDR3 is 15 residues long. CDR3 nucleotides: TGTGCCAGCAGCCAAGCGAGACGGAGTAATGAAAAACTGTTTTTT. Translated, it gives CASSQARRSNEKLFF. Variable domain in full (rest from reference TRBV14 and TRBJ1-4): EAGVTQFPSHSVIEKGQTVTLRCDPISGHDNLYWYRRVMGKEIKFLLHFVKESKQDESGMPNNRFLAERTGGTYSTLKVQPAELEDSGVYFCASSQARRSNEKLFFGSGTQLSVL.

V is TRBV4-3 and J is TRBJ2-7, with 10 bases matching TRBD2. Trimming at V came to 0 bases and at J to 5 bases, leaving 4 bases not matched to a gene. CDR1 LGHNA and CDR2 YSLEER come from the germline V gene. This CDR3 contains 15 residues. The CDR3 loop reads CASSQDPSGSDEQYF. CDR3 DNA: TGCGCCAGCAGCCAAGACCCTAGCGGGAGTGACGAGCAGTACTTC.

In DNA form, the CDR3 reads TGCGCCAGCAGCCAAGATAGGGCGGAGGCCTACAATGAGCAGTTCTTC. Protein: CASSQDRAEAYNEQFF. This chain connects TRBV4-1 to TRBJ2-1, with D possibly being TRBD2 (5 bases). This CDR3 has 16 residues. With 0 bases removed from V and 2 bases from J, the gap between germline ends came to 11 bases. Germline V gene data show CDR1 as MGHRA and CDR2 as YSYEKL.

V gene TRBV9 combines with J gene TRBJ2-3, with a weak D call TRBD2 (6 bases). CDR1 and CDR2 (germline): SGDLS, YYNGEE. The CDR3 contains 15 residues. V was trimmed by 7 bases and J by 0 bases, leaving 15 bases between them. The CDR3 coding sequence is TGTGCCAGCGCTGGGGACTGGATTAGCACAGATACGCAGTATTTT. Residues: CASAGDWISTDTQYF.

This clonotype was recorded at least ten times. The rearrangement uses TRBV3-1 and TRBJ1-4; D is possibly TRBD1 (5 bases). The CDR3 sequence is 16 residues long. V was trimmed by 1 base and J by 0 bases, leaving 9 bases between them. In germline, CDR1 is LGHDT, CDR2 YNNKEL (reference sequence). The DNA for the CDR3 is TGTGCCAGCAGCCAAGGGTGGGACGCAACTAATGAAAAACTGTTTTTT. Residues: CASSQGWDATNEKLFF. The full variable domain, rest sourced from reference TRBV3-1 and TRBJ1-4, is DTAVSQTPKYLVTQMGNDKSIKCEQNLGHDTMYWYKQDSKKFLKIMFSYNNKELIINETVPNRFSPKSPDKAHLNLHINSLELGDSAVYFCASSQGWDATNEKLFFGSGTQLSVL.

Comments on this clonotype: With a much larger clone just one base away, this may be a read error. The CDR3 loop is CASRLIPGAGFDTQYF. The CDR3 nucleotides are TGTGCCAGCAGACTAATTCCCGGGGCAGGGTTCGATACGCAGTATTTT. The chain uses TRBV6-1 and TRBJ2-3; D might be TRBD1 or TRBD2, each matching 5 bases. V lost 6 bases, J lost 6 bases, and 22 bases lay in between. Germline CDR1 reads MNHNS; CDR2 reads SASEGT. There are 16 residues in the CDR3.

The chain employs TRBV7-2 and TRBJ2-1; 10 positions match TRBD1. V shed 6 bases, J shed 10 bases, and the junction held 9 bases outside the gene matches. The CDR3 has 14 amino acids. The germline CDR1 and CDR2 sequences are SGHTA and FQGNSA. DNA of the CDR3: TGTGCCAGCAGTCCCGGGACAGGGGTAATAGAGCAGTTCTTC. It translates to CASSPGTGVIEQFF. The whole variable domain, filled in from reference TRBV7-2 and TRBJ2-1, reads GAGVSQSPSNKVTEKGKDVELRCDPISGHTALYWYRQSLGQGLEFLIYFQGNSAPDKSGLPSDRFSAERTGGSVSTLTIQRTQQEDSAVYLCASSPGTGVIEQFFGPGTRLTVL.

This chain links TRBV28 with TRBJ2-7; 8 bases are shared with TRBD2. V was pared by 1 base and J by 9 bases, with 5 bases of the junction left unmatched. The CDR3 loop spans 13 amino acids. CDR1 MDHEN and CDR2 SYDVKM come from the germline V gene. This CDR3 reads CASSLSAGGGQYF. CDR3 DNA sequence: TGTGCCAGCAGTTTATCGGCGGGGGGCGGGCAGTACTTC. The whole variable domain, remainder taken from reference TRBV28 and TRBJ2-7, is DVKVTQSSRYLVKRTGEKVFLECVQDMDHENMFWYRQDPGLGLRLIYFSYDVKMKEKGDIPEGYSVSREKKERFSLILESASTNQTSMYLCASSLSAGGGQYFGPGTRLTVT.

This clonotype was counted between two and nine times. The V gene is TRBV18, the J gene TRBJ1-5, with D possibly TRBD1 on 6 matching bases. CDR3 length equals 16 residues. Between the trimmed V and J ends, which lost 3 bases and 0 bases, there was a span of 12 bases. Per germline, CDR1 KGHSH and CDR2 LQKENI. Written as DNA, the CDR3 is TGTGCCAGCTCACCTACGGGACACCATAGCAATCAGCCCCAGCATTTT. It is translated as CASSPTGHHSNQPQHF.

The chain is built from TRBV19 and TRBJ2-7; TRBD2 might be the D (7 bases). This CDR3 is built from 19 residues. The V end was cut by 5 bases, the J end by 6 bases, with 32 bases between. Germline V gene data show CDR1 as LNHDA and CDR2 as SQIVND (reference sequence). CDR3: CASSPGGTGTPDPFFEQYF. In DNA, the CDR3 is TGTGCCAGTAGTCCGGGGGGCACCGGGACACCAGACCCTTTTTTCGAGCAGTACTTC.

This clonotype was counted a few times. The DNA for the CDR3 is TGCGCCAGCAGCCAAGAATTGGCAGACCCTAACTATGGCTACACCTTC. The encoded protein is CASSQELADPNYGYTF. J is TRBJ1-2 and V is TRBV4-1; no definite D call. Germline V gives CDR1 MGHRA, CDR2 YSYEKL. This CDR3 is 16 amino acids long. V was pared by 0 bases and J by 0 bases, with 11 bases between.

This clonotype has just a few counts. The V call is TRBV27, the J call TRBJ2-3; 8 bases fit TRBD2. Germline trimming cut 7 bases from V and 1 base from J; bases unmatched to any gene: 4. Germline V lookup: CDR1 MNHEY, CDR2 SMNVEV (reference sequence). The CDR3 loop spans 14 amino acids. CDR3 DNA sequence: TGTGCCAGCACCCAGACTAGCGGCACAGATACGCAGTATTTT. This codes for CASTQTSGTDTQYF.

This clonotype was found many times. The chain links TRBV10-3 to TRBJ2-1; 8 positions match TRBD1. Germline CDR1 is ENHRY and CDR2 is SYGVKD. The CDR3 totals 15 residues. V shed 6 bases and J 8 bases; nucleotides not matched to a gene: 12. For the CDR3, the DNA is TGTGCCATCAGCGCACGCTCGGACAGGGAGGATGAGCAGTTCTTC. This codes for CAISARSDREDEQFF.

In its sample, this clonotype was seen a few times. This chain uses TRBV6-5 with TRBJ1-1; no firm D call. The germline gives CDR1 MNHEY, CDR2 SVGAGI. This CDR3 spans 13 amino acids. V lost 0 bases and J lost 8, with 10 bases in between. The CDR3 protein is CASSYSMAGEAFF. CDR3 sequence (DNA): TGTGCCAGCAGTTACTCGATGGCGGGGGAAGCTTTCTTT.